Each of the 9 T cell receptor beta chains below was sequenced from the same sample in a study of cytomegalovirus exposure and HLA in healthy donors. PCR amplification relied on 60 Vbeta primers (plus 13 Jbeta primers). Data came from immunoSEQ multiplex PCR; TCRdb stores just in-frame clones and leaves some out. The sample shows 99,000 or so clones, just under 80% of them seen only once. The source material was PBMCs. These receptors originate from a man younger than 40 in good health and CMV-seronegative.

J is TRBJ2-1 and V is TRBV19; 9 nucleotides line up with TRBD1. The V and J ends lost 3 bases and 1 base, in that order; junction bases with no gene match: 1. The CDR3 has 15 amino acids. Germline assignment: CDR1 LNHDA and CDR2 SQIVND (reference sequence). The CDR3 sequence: CASSMTGGSYNEQFF. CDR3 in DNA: TGTGCCAGTAGTATGACAGGGGGGTCCTACAATGAGCAGTTCTTC.

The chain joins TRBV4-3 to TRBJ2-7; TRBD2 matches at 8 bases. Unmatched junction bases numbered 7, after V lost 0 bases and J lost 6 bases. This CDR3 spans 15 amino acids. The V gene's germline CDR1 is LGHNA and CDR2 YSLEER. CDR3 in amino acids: CASSQDNGGAAEQYF. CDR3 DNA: TGCGCCAGCAGCCAAGATAACGGGGGGGCCGCCGAGCAGTACTTC.

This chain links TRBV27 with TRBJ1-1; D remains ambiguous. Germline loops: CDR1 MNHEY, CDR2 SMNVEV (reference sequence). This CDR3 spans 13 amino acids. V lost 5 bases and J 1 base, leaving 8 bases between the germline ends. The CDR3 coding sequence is TGTGCCAGCAGTCATGGTAGGAACACTGAAGCTTTCTTT. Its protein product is CASSHGRNTEAFF.

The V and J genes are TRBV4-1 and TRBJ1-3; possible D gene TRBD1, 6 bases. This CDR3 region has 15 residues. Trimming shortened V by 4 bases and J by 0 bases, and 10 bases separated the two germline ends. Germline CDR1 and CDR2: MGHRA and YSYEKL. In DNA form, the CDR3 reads TGCGCCAGCAGCCGAACAGGGCTCTCTGGAAACACCATATATTTT. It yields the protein CASSRTGLSGNTIYF.

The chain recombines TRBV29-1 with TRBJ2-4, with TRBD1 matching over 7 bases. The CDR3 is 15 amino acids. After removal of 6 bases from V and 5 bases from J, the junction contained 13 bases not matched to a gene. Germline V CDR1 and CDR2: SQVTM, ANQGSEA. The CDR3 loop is CSVGHPGTAENIQYF. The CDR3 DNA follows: TGCAGCGTAGGTCATCCCGGGACAGCAGAAAACATTCAGTACTTC.

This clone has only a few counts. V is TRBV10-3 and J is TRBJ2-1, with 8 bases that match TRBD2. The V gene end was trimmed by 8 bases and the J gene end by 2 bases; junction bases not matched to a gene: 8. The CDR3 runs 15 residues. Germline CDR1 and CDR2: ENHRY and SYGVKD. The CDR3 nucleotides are TGTGCCATCGGGGCGCGACTAGCGACCTACAATGAGCAGTTCTTC. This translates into CAIGARLATYNEQFF.

CDR3 in DNA: TGTGCCAGCACCTCGGCGGCTAGCGGAAACAATGAGCAGTTCTTC. As protein: CASTSAASGNNEQFF. The genes are TRBV6-5 and TRBJ2-1, with 7 nucleotides matching TRBD2. The CDR3 totals 15 residues. CDR1 is MNHEY and CDR2 is SVGAGI in the germline V gene. V gave up 7 bases and J gave up 5 bases; unmatched junction bases: 11.

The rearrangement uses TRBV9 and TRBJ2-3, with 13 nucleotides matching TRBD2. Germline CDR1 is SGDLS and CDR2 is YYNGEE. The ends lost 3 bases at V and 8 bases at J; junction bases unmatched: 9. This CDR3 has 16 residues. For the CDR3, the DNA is TGTGCCAGCAGCGCTACCGGGACTAGCGGGATGGCTACGCAGTATTTT. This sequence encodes CASSATGTSGMATQYF.

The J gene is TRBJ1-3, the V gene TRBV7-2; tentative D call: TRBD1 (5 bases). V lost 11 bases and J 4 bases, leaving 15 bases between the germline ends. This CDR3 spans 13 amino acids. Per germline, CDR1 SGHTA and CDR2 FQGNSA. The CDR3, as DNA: TGTGCCTGCACCCCAGGGCCCGGAAACACCATATATTTT. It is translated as CACTPGPGNTIYF.